This entry lists 13 T cell receptor beta chains sequenced from one sample in a study of T cells in Graves' hyperthyroidism and ophthalmopathy (dated by TCRdb to the late 2010s). The protocol used for the library was multiplex PCR. The instrument given in TCRdb is Illumina HiSeq 2000. The TCR beta CDR3 regions were amplified from the RNA transcripts. The first round of RT-PCR for the TCR CDR3 was performed with the HTBI primer set and the Qiagen OneStep RT-PCR kit. TCRdb took the public reads, trimmed them with fastp at Q25, ran MiXCR for clone calling and kept in-frame beta chains. When rows share a CDR3 protein, they turn into one entry using the most common DNA and genes. The sample table records hundreds of thousands of distinct CDR3 sequences; around 45% of these occur just once. Together, the top ten hold 8.2% of the sample. The specimen sequenced was peripheral blood or thyroid tissue (not recorded which). These receptors were collected from a woman between 18 and 29 years old with Graves' hyperthyroidism. Donor details come from another sample of the same person, matched by shared clones.

There are many counts of this clonotype. This rearrangement joins TRBV25-1 to TRBJ1-6, with 7 bases fitting TRBD1. The CDR3 contains 15 residues. Looked up from germline, CDR1 is MGHDK and CDR2 is SYGVNS. V trimming: 1 base; J trimming: 9 bases; junction bases outside the gene matches: 6. CDR3 nucleotide sequence: TGTGCCAGCAGTGAATCTGGACAGGCGGCTTCACCCCTCCACTTT. Amino acid sequence: CASSESGQAASPLHF.

This clonotype was counted only a few times. This sequence joins TRBV2 and TRBJ1-1; 9 nucleotides line up with TRBD1. The CDR3 length is 16 residues. Germline trimming cut 5 bases from V and 3 bases from J; bases unmatched to any gene: 10. Germline CDR1 SNHLY, CDR2 FYNNEI. The CDR3 region has the DNA TGTGCCAGCAGTACACCAACAGGGGGCTGGCACACTGAAGCTTTCTTT. Translating gives CASSTPTGGWHTEAFF. The full variable domain, rest sourced from reference TRBV2 and TRBJ1-1, is EPEVTQTPSHQVTQMGQEVILRCVPISNHLYFYWYRQILGQKVEFLVSFYNNEISEKSEIFDDQFSVERPDGSNFTLKIRSTKLEDSAMYFCASSTPTGGWHTEAFFGQGTRLTVV.

This sequence joins TRBV6-1 and TRBJ2-7; a weak D match, TRBD1 (6 bases). Trimming shortened V by 6 bases and J by 5 bases, and 17 bases separated the two germline ends. The CDR3 runs 14 residues. Germline CDR1 is MNHNS and CDR2 is SASEGT. The chain's CDR3 is CASSRQELLHEQYF. The CDR3 nucleotides are TGTGCCAGCAGCCGACAGGAACTGCTCCACGAGCAGTACTTC.

CDR3 residues: CASRPLEWGDTEAFF. Written as DNA, the CDR3 is TGTGCCAGCAGACCCCTCGAGTGGGGGGACACTGAAGCTTTCTTT. V and J are TRBV2 and TRBJ1-1, with a weak D call TRBD1 (5 bases). This CDR3 spans 15 amino acids. The germline V gene encodes CDR1 SNHLY and CDR2 FYNNEI. Trimming stripped 6 bases from V and 3 bases from J, with 17 bases between.

The J gene is TRBJ1-1, the V gene TRBV6-1; 7 nucleotides line up with TRBD1. V lost 4 bases, J lost 4 bases, and 6 bases stayed unmatched. The CDR3 contains 14 residues. Germline lookup yields CDR1 MNHNS and CDR2 SASEGT. CDR3 amino acids: CASSGTSGGTEAFF. In DNA form, the CDR3 reads TGTGCCAGCAGTGGGACCTCAGGGGGCACTGAAGCTTTCTTT.

The chain recombines TRBV24-1 with TRBJ1-5, with a possible D match to TRBD1 (6 bases). This CDR3 region has 14 residues. V was cut by 11 bases and J by 5 bases, with 18 bases left in between. From germline, CDR1 is KGHDR and CDR2 SFDVKD. The CDR3 nucleotides read TGTGCCAGCAGCCGTACAGGGAACTATCAGCCCCAGCATTTT. It specifies CASSRTGNYQPQHF.

The chain has TRBV5-1 and TRBJ2-7, with D unclear. Germline V lookup: CDR1 SGHRS, CDR2 YFSETQ. This CDR3 has 17 amino acids. V was shortened by 0 bases and J by 0 bases, with 16 bases between the two germline ends. The CDR3 sequence: CASSLGATLQFSYEQYF. The DNA of the CDR3 is TGCGCCAGCAGCTTGGGGGCTACCTTACAATTCTCCTACGAGCAGTACTTC.

The rearrangement links TRBV25-1 to TRBJ1-2; 10 positions agree with TRBD1. The V segment lost 6 bases and the J segment 5 bases; nucleotides outside the gene matches: 15. CDR1 is MGHDK, CDR2 SYGVNS, per germline. CDR3 size: 17 residues. Written as DNA, the CDR3 is TGTGCCAGCAGCGATTCCGGGACAGGGGCCAAGATTTATGGCTACACCTTC. Its protein is CASSDSGTGAKIYGYTF.

The chain joins TRBV12-3 or TRBV12-4 to TRBJ2-7; 8 bases match TRBD1. This CDR3 spans 13 amino acids. V lost 7 bases and J lost 5; bases outside the gene matches: 7. In DNA, the CDR3 is TGTGCCAGCACCCTTTTGGACAGGGACGAGCAGTACTTC. Translating gives CASTLLDRDEQYF.

The chain has TRBV7-8 and TRBJ2-1; possibly TRBD2 for D (6 bases). The length of the CDR3 is 14 residues. Per the germline V gene, CDR1 is SGHVS and CDR2 is FQNEAQ. V lost 1 base and J 3 bases, leaving 7 bases between the germline ends. The CDR3 nucleotides read TGTGCCAGCAGCTTAGAGGGACTCTACAATGAGCAGTTCTTC. This translates into CASSLEGLYNEQFF.

This rearrangement joins TRBV10-3 to TRBJ1-1, with TRBD1 matching over 8 bases. The trim removed 3 bases at V and 1 base at J, leaving 7 bases unmatched. CDR1 and CDR2 from the germline V gene are ENHRY and SYGVKD. This CDR3 is 16 amino acids long. DNA of the CDR3: TGTGCCATCAGTGAAAGGGCAGGGACAGGGAACACTGAAGCTTTCTTT. Its translation: CAISERAGTGNTEAFF.

This clonotype was found a few times. The chain couples TRBV20-1 to TRBJ1-3; D gene uncertain. Germline values: CDR1 DFQATT, CDR2 SNEGSKA (reference sequence). The CDR3 consists of 14 residues. The germline V and J ends were trimmed by 1 base and 0 bases, with 7 bases remaining between them. CDR3 sequence reads: CSARGVYSGNTIYF. The CDR3 nucleotides read TGCAGTGCTAGAGGTGTTTACTCTGGAAACACCATATATTTT.

This clonotype was recorded at least ten times. The J gene is TRBJ1-5, the V gene TRBV6-5, with D unclear. V was pared by 8 bases and J by 4 bases, with 6 bases between. The CDR3 sequence is 11 residues long. Per the germline V gene, CDR1 is MNHEY and CDR2 is SVGAGI. CDR3 DNA sequence: TGTGCCAGCTGCTGTAATCAGCCCCAGCATTTT. Amino acid sequence: CASCCNQPQHF.